By sample fraction, the clone carrying this TCR beta chain is medium-sized. Germline CDR1 reads SGHVS; CDR2 reads FNYEAQ. Deletions cut 4 bases from V and 2 bases from J, with 14 bases between. CDR3 length: 16 residues. This record comes from a study of blood T cell repertoires in COVID-19. Background on the study: The United States, Italy and Spain provided the acute and convalescent COVID-19 samples. From T cells, B-cell-depleted T cells, or PBMCs came the material, which was cDNA or gDNA.

In the original processing: The assay estimated nucleated cells by amplifying reference gene primers. TCRdb's table, derived via immunoSEQ multiplex PCR, lists solely in-frame clones and lacks some. V and J calls and clone size follow that table, whereas D and trimming were derived from the DNA. Here the sample spans fewer than 110,000 clones, around 80% being singletons. The clonotype originates from a man between 65 and 79 years old with acute or convalescent COVID-19. The sequenced sample consisted of peripheral blood. The V gene is TRBV7-6, the J gene TRBJ1-4; D call uncertain. The CDR3 region is CASSSLGFATNEKLFF. Written as DNA, the CDR3 is TGTGCCAGCAGCTCCCTCGGGTTTGCTACTAATGAAAAACTGTTTTTT.